Included here is one T cell receptor beta chain sequence, with context. Antigen specificity is unknown. The source of the sample is a study of T cell repertoires and Cas9 in healthy adults. Study context: Multi-effector potency, cytotoxicity and lineage were assessed in SpCas9-reactive CD4 and CD8 T cells.

The assay was immunoSEQ multiplex PCR, and TCRdb's table has in-frame clones only and misses some. The sample carries around 20,000 clones, 75% to 95% recorded once. CDR1 is LNHNV and CDR2 is YYDKDF in the germline V gene (reference sequence). Trimming removed 1 base from V and 4 bases from J, with 10 bases in between. The CDR3 sequence is 14 residues long. The study's findings and limits: In vitro, SpCas9-reactive Tregs were reported to curb effector T cell proliferation and function.

The source material was CD4+ effector T cells (CD127+, CD25-, CD137-, CD154-) from PBMCs; culture status not recorded. The chain recombines TRBV15 with TRBJ1-2; D is unclear. The sequence derives from a human donor in good health. The chain's CDR3 is CATSRGSAGYGYTF. The CDR3, as DNA: TGTGCCACCAGCAGAGGGTCGGCGGGCTATGGCTACACCTTC.